These 2 T cell receptor beta chains were all obtained from the same sample, sequenced in a study of CD8 T cells in Susac syndrome. An input of 0.5 to 1 ug of RNA was subjected to reverse transcription using random hexamers. TCRdb called the immunoSEQ multiplex PCR reads again in MiXCR, with one record for every CDR3 protein. In the table there are around 170,000 distinct CDR3 sequences, approximately 95% of which are singletons. The sequenced sample was CD8+ T cells from PBMCs. These receptors were taken from a human donor with multiple sclerosis.

The chain's CDR3 is CASSTAGTGHYGYTF. The CDR3 DNA reads TGTGCCAGCAGTACCGCCGGGACAGGGCACTATGGCTACACCTTC. The chain uses TRBV27 and TRBJ1-2; 9 bases fit TRBD1. CDR1 MNHEY and CDR2 SMNVEV come from the germline V gene (reference sequence). V was clipped by 5 bases and J by 3 bases; unmatched bases: 7. The CDR3 spans 15 residues.

This chain links TRBV2 with TRBJ1-2; TRBD1 agrees at 7 bases. The CDR3 runs to 14 residues. Trimming cost V 6 bases and J 5 bases; bases outside gene matches: 9. Germline values: CDR1 SNHLY, CDR2 FYNNEI. The CDR3 region is CASSERGQVYGYTF. The CDR3 nucleotides read TGTGCCAGCAGCGAAAGGGGGCAGGTATATGGCTACACCTTC.